The 11 T cell receptor beta chains given below trace back to one sample, sequenced in a study of cytomegalovirus exposure and HLA in healthy donors. A multiplex PCR was run with 60 Vbeta primers and 13 Jbeta primers. Sequenced by immunoSEQ multiplex PCR; TCRdb stores in-frame clones only, minus some. The sample holds about 150,000 clones, around 78% seen once. The specimen was PBMCs. All receptors come from a woman aged 40 to 55 in good health and CMV-seronegative.

This chain connects TRBV21-1 to TRBJ2-6; the table's TRBD1 call for D was not verified on the DNA. TRBV21-1 is a known pseudogene. The CDR3 spans 21 residues. The CDR3 DNA is TGTGCCAGCAGCAAAGGGCTCGAGTGGCGACAGCCTCACCCTGGGGCCAACGTCCTGACTTTC. Translated: CASSKGLEWRQPHPGANVLTF.

The CDR3 loop reads CASSQELNTGELFF. The CDR3 DNA is TGCGCCAGCAGCCAAGAGCTTAACACCGGGGAGCTGTTTTTT. The V gene is TRBV5-1, the J gene TRBJ2-2; D remains unclear. Per the germline V gene, CDR1 is SGHRS and CDR2 is YFSETQ. The CDR3 consists of 14 residues. V lost 4 bases, J lost 2 bases, and 9 bases lay in between.

The chain is built from TRBV7-6 and TRBJ2-1; 9 nucleotides align to TRBD2. CDR1 and CDR2 (germline): SGHVS, FNYEAQ. V trimming: 5 bases; J trimming: 9 bases; junction bases outside the gene matches: 5. The CDR3 consists of 13 residues. As DNA, the CDR3 is TGTGCCAGCAGCGCCGTAGCGGGGGTTGAGCAGTTCTTC. Translated, it gives CASSAVAGVEQFF.

The chain carries TRBV2 and TRBJ2-3, with 7 bases aligning to TRBD2. The CDR3 extends over 14 amino acids. Germline V gene data show CDR1 as SNHLY and CDR2 as FYNNEI. Trimming took 2 bases from V and 6 from J; bases not matched to a gene: 5. Here the CDR3 reads CASSERGVGDTQYF. The CDR3 nucleotides are TGTGCCAGCAGTGAACGGGGGGTGGGGGATACGCAGTATTTT.

The chain combines TRBV28 with TRBJ2-3, with 7 bases fitting TRBD1. The germline V gene encodes CDR1 MDHEN and CDR2 SYDVKM. This CDR3 is built from 15 residues. Germline trimming cut 6 bases from V and 2 bases from J; bases unmatched to any gene: 8. The CDR3 nucleotides read TGTGCCAGCAGCACCGGGACAGACTACACAGATACGCAGTATTTT. Protein product: CASSTGTDYTDTQYF.

The J gene is TRBJ2-3, the V gene TRBV10-2; the D gene is possibly TRBD2 (7 bases). With 6 bases removed from V and 1 base from J, the gap between germline ends came to 14 bases. This CDR3 comprises 15 residues. CDR1 WSHSY and CDR2 SAAADI come from the germline V gene. CDR3 DNA sequence: TGCGCCAGCAGGCCGGGGGGCTATCGCACAGATACGCAGTATTTT. Protein product: CASRPGGYRTDTQYF.

V gene TRBV19 combines with J gene TRBJ1-1; 7 nucleotides align to TRBD1. V was clipped by 7 bases and J by 3 bases; unmatched bases: 14. The CDR3 spans 16 residues. The V gene's germline CDR1 is LNHDA and CDR2 SQIVND (reference sequence). The chain's CDR3 is CASTPWRGQVDTEAFF. CDR3 coding DNA: TGTGCCAGTACCCCTTGGAGGGGGCAAGTCGACACTGAAGCTTTCTTT.

J is TRBJ1-4 and V is TRBV2; a weak D match, TRBD1 (5 bases). CDR1 SNHLY and CDR2 FYNNEI come from the germline V gene. CDR3 length: 13 residues. V lost 7 bases, J lost 12 bases, and 18 bases lay in between. The CDR3 DNA is TGTGCCAGCAACATAGGGGTTCGGACGGAACTGTTTTTT. This sequence encodes CASNIGVRTELFF. Based on the CDR3 plus reference TRBV2 and TRBJ1-4, the full variable domain is EPEVTQTPSHQVTQMGQEVILRCVPISNHLYFYWYRQILGQKVEFLVSFYNNEISEKSEIFDDQFSVERPDGSNFTLKIRSTKLEDSAMYFCASNIGVRTELFFGSGTQLSVL.

The table lists this clone with a few counts. This CDR3 is CASSDPGLPGETQYF. Written as DNA, the CDR3 is TGTGCCAGCAGCGATCCGGGACTCCCCGGGGAGACCCAGTACTTC. The chain employs TRBV9 and TRBJ2-5; tentatively, D is TRBD2 (6 bases). Germline CDR1 SGDLS, CDR2 YYNGEE. V was pared by 3 bases and J by 5 bases, with 17 bases between. CDR3 length equals 15 residues.

The V and J genes are TRBV19 and TRBJ2-5, with TRBD2 matching over 8 bases. V lost 5 bases, J lost 5 bases, and 13 bases stayed unmatched. CDR1 and CDR2 from the germline V gene are LNHDA and SQIVND (reference sequence). This CDR3 contains 16 residues. For the CDR3, the DNA is TGTGCCAGTAGTGACCCTGACGGGGGGGCGGAGGAGACCCAGTACTTC. This sequence encodes CASSDPDGGAEETQYF.

This sequence joins TRBV7-9 and TRBJ2-1; D perhaps matches TRBD1 (6 bases). Deletions cut 5 bases from V and 4 bases from J, with 9 bases between. The CDR3 sequence is 13 residues long. The germline gives CDR1 SEHNR, CDR2 FQNEAQ (reference sequence). CDR3 region: CASSADRYNEQFF. The CDR3 DNA is TGTGCCAGCAGCGCGGACAGATACAATGAGCAGTTCTTC.